The clone carrying this TCR beta chain occurred many times. Its antigen is unknown. The ends were cut back, 5 bases at V and 6 bases at J, with 29 bases in the middle. The CDR3 is 20 residues long. Germline CDR1 is SGHVS and CDR2 is FQNEAQ. RNA transcripts were the source from which TCR beta CDR3 regions were amplified. An initial RT-PCR round employing HTBI primers preceded a second-round multiplex PCR. TCRdb itself ran the multiplex PCR reads through MiXCR, one entry per CDR3 protein. The table includes under 350,000 distinct CDR3 sequences, 15% to 20% detected once. This specimen belongs to a study of Graves' ophthalmopathy and Graves' hyperthyroidism. Study-wide results and limits: Prediction of ophthalmopathy progression reached over 65% sensitivity and 72% to 80% specificity. Appearing in blood as well were most expanded thyroid clonotypes above 0.001 frequency.

Additional autoimmune diseases, uncontrolled infections, pregnancy or lactation disqualified patients. The V call is TRBV7-8, the J call TRBJ1-6; no reliable D call. The TCR comes from an adult man with Graves' ophthalmopathy. Material: peripheral blood. The DNA for the CDR3 is TGTGCCAGCAGCCACCTTTCCATGCTCTCTGGAGGGCGAATTAATTCACCCCTCCACTTT. It is translated as CASSHLSMLSGGRINSPLHF.